This T cell receptor (beta chain) is from a study of blood T cell repertoires in COVID-19. CDR3 length: 15 residues. The germline V gene encodes CDR1 SGHTA and CDR2 FQGNSA. The ends lost 3 bases at V and 1 base at J; junction bases unmatched: 3. Assay: immunoSEQ multiplex PCR; the TCRdb copy retains only in-frame clones and omits some. Among about 120,000 clones listed, approximately 81% were seen once. The gene calls are TRBV7-2 and TRBJ2-3; 8 nucleotides match TRBD2. The sequenced material came from peripheral blood. This TCR was sampled from a woman aged 45 to 65 with acute or convalescent COVID-19. DNA for the CDR3: TGTGCCAGCAGCTTTAATAGCGGGGGCACAGATACGCAGTATTTT. It encodes CASSFNSGGTDTQYF.